Here is one TCR beta chain with its context. This receptor's antigen is unknown. Base quality data are lacking; no much larger clone is found one base away. This specimen comes from a study of cytomegalovirus exposure and HLA in healthy donors (dated 2017 in TCRdb). Study-wide context: A later analysis indicated that the 90 to 150 validation repertoires were generated on the platform also employed for the approximately 700 repertoires of the first cohort. The aim of the study was to test whether cataloging public T cell receptors could identify signatures of past pathogen exposure. In addition to the first cohort of 650 to 750 subjects, a separate validation cohort of 120 different subjects was used. The study combined high-throughput TCR immunosequencing, statistical association of individual TCRs with disease status, and machine learning to predict cytomegalovirus infection status. General conclusions and limits of the study: Across donors, most TCR sequences were observed very rarely, whereas some public TCRs were present in many individuals. A few of the identified cytomegalovirus-associated TCR beta chains were confirmed in vitro to be specific for cytomegalovirus antigens. According to the authors, the approach could potentially be generalized to other disease states and immunological phenotypes. The study gave a list of 150 to 200 TCR beta chains associated with cytomegalovirus. Cytomegalovirus status was reported to be diagnosed by the classifier with high specificity and sensitivity in both the original and validation cohorts. In a later analysis, TCRs clustered in the first cohort were found to also tend to co-occur in the roughly 130 validation repertoires, with about 93% of cluster scores above 0. All 120 or so repertoires were used to score co-occurrence in the validation cohort in a later analysis, because that analysis had no HLA typing for the cohort.

The CDR3 runs 14 residues from the cysteine to the phenylalanine. Here the CDR3 DNA is all that survives: 42 bases in frame from base 1. CDR1 and CDR2 are drawn from the germline V gene (reference sequence): LNHDA, SQIVND. Trimming takes 1 base from V and 4 bases from J, and the germline ends sit 10 bases apart. To prepare the library, the immunoSEQ multiplex PCR assay was applied. The original pipeline was this. A statistical classification framework was developed to diagnose cytomegalovirus status using the catalog of TCR beta chain sequences. Here the immuneACCESS table is served through TCRdb, limited to in-frame sequences with V and J called. Missing clones are a known gap in these copies; in checked studies unresolved V genes cover under half, and the rest lacks a known reason. The V and J calls and clone size are taken from that table; D and trimming were inferred from the DNA. Here the sample has about 120,000 clones; around nine tenths occur a single time. In total, the top ten clones hold roughly 6% of the sample.

Separate from the approximately 700-subject first cohort, the validation cohort of roughly 110 subjects was the group to which the donors belonged. Sequencing was done on a sample of PBMCs. The rearrangement joined TRBV19 to TRBJ1-1; a weak D assignment points to TRBD1 (5 bases agree). This sequence originates from a woman aged 18-30 years in good health and CMV-seropositive. The DNA sequence is TGTGCCAGTAGTATAGGGGCAGGGCGCACTGAAGCTTTCTTT. Its coded protein is CASSIGAGRTEAFF.